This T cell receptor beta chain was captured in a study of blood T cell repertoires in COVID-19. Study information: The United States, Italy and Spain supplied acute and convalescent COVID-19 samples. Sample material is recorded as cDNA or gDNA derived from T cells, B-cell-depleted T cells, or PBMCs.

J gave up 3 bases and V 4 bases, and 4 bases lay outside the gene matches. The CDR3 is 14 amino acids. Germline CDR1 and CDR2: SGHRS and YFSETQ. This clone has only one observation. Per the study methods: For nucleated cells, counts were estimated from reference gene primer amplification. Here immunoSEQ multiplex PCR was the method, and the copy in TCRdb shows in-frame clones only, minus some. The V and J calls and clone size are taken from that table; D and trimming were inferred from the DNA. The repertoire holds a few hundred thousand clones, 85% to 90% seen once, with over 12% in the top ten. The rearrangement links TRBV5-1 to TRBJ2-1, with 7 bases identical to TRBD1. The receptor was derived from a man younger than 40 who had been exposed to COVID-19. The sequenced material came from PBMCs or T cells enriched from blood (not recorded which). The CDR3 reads CASSVRDSYNEQFF. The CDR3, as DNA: TGCGCCAGCAGCGTACGGGACAGCTACAATGAGCAGTTCTTC.